Listed here are 18 T cell receptor beta chains from one sample, sequenced in a study of Graves' ophthalmopathy and Graves' hyperthyroidism. RNA transcripts were the source from which TCR beta CDR3 regions were amplified. HTBI primers served in a first-round RT-PCR, which a second-round multiplex PCR followed. TCRdb processed the multiplex PCR reads anew with MiXCR; each CDR3 protein has one entry. The sample lists around 1,000,000 distinct CDR3 sequences, about two fifths occurring once. The sequencing sample was made of peripheral blood or thyroid tissue (not recorded which). The receptors here all came from an adult man with Graves' hyperthyroidism.

The chain employs TRBV20-1 and TRBJ2-7; 10 bases match TRBD2. The CDR3 spans 16 residues. The germline CDR1 and CDR2 sequences are DFQATT and SNEGSKA (reference sequence). V trimming: 4 bases; J trimming: 0 bases; junction bases outside the gene matches: 9. Written as DNA, the CDR3 is TGCAGTGCTACGCCCCTAGCGGGGGCGAGCTCCTACGAGCAGTACTTC. Translation gives CSATPLAGASSYEQYF.

Only a few counts were recorded for this clonotype. V gene TRBV19 combines with J gene TRBJ2-7; TRBD1 matches 8 bases. Germline CDR1 LNHDA, CDR2 SQIVND (reference sequence). The CDR3 is made up of 15 amino acids. With V trimmed by 3 bases and J by 3 bases, 7 bases remained unmatched. DNA for the CDR3: TGTGCCAGTAGTATGGACGGGACAGGTATCTACGAGCAGTACTTC. This translates into CASSMDGTGIYEQYF.

This clonotype was detected only a few times. The CDR3 DNA follows: TGTGCCAGCAGCGCCCTCGTAGGGGGCACTGAAGCTTTCTTT. Protein: CASSALVGGTEAFF. The V and J genes are TRBV25-1 and TRBJ1-1, with D maybe TRBD1 (6 bases). Per the germline V gene, CDR1 is MGHDK and CDR2 is SYGVNS. Deletions cut 6 bases from V and 4 bases from J, with 15 bases between. This CDR3 has 14 amino acids.

The rearrangement uses TRBV14 and TRBJ2-2; 8 bases are shared with TRBD2. The CDR3 spans 17 residues. Germline CDR1 SGHDN, CDR2 FVKESK. After removal of 1 base from V and 0 bases from J, the junction contained 4 bases not matched to a gene. The CDR3 DNA reads TGTGCCAGCAGCCAAGTGCCAGCGGGAGCGAACACCGGGGAGCTGTTTTTT. It translates to CASSQVPAGANTGELFF.

This clonotype appeared many times. V is TRBV12-3 or TRBV12-4 and J is TRBJ2-2; D ambiguous. V was shortened by 3 bases and J by 5 bases, with 7 bases between the two germline ends. The CDR3 contains 13 residues. The CDR3 DNA reads as TGTGCCAGCAGTTTGCAGGCGACCGGGGAGCTGTTTTTT. It translates to CASSLQATGELFF.

This clonotype was seen only a few times. The chain is built from TRBV9 and TRBJ2-7; D unclear. V was shortened by 3 bases and J by 6 bases, with 13 bases between the two germline ends. Germline CDR1 SGDLS, CDR2 YYNGEE. There are 13 residues in the CDR3. The CDR3 coding sequence is TGTGCCAGCAGCGATGCCCCCCTAGGCGAGCAGTACTTC. Translation gives CASSDAPLGEQYF.

This clonotype was seen ten or more times. The chain links TRBV7-9 to TRBJ1-5, with TRBD1 identical over 8 bases. With V trimmed by 4 bases and J by 0 bases, 11 bases remained unmatched. From germline, CDR1 is SEHNR and CDR2 FQNEAQ (reference sequence). The CDR3 totals 18 residues. The CDR3 here is CASSYGTGALYSNQPQHF. The CDR3 DNA is TGTGCCAGCAGCTATGGGACAGGCGCACTATATAGCAATCAGCCCCAGCATTTT.

The table lists this clonotype with a few counts. The chain links TRBV4-1 to TRBJ1-2, with 8 bases aligning to TRBD1. Germline CDR1 is MGHRA and CDR2 is YSYEKL. Losses at the gene ends were 2 bases for V and 7 bases for J; bases not matched to a gene: 9. The CDR3 has 15 residues. The CDR3 bases are TGCGCCAGCAGCCAACGTGACAGGGGTTCGCCTGGCTACACCTTC. Its protein is CASSQRDRGSPGYTF.

This chain connects TRBV7-2 to TRBJ2-7; 9 bases agree with TRBD1. This CDR3 has 15 residues. Trimming took 6 bases from V and 9 from J; bases not matched to a gene: 15. CDR1 SGHTA and CDR2 FQGNSA come from the germline V gene. The CDR3 spells CASSYSGTGSHGQYF. The CDR3, as DNA: TGTGCCAGCAGTTACTCTGGGACAGGGAGTCATGGGCAGTACTTC. Supplemented by reference TRBV7-2 and TRBJ2-7, the full variable domain reads GAGVSQSPSNKVTEKGKDVELRCDPISGHTALYWYRQSLGQGLEFLIYFQGNSAPDKSGLPSDRFSAERTGGSVSTLTIQRTQQEDSAVYLCASSYSGTGSHGQYFGPGTRLTVT.

This clonotype was seen repeatedly, ten times or more. V and J are TRBV5-8 and TRBJ1-6, with D perhaps matching TRBD1 (5 bases). Trimming removed 1 base at V and 6 bases at J, with 11 bases between. CDR3 length equals 15 residues. Germline lookup yields CDR1 SGHTS and CDR2 YDEGEE. As DNA, the CDR3 is TGTGCCAGCAGCTTGAGCCTAGGGGTTAATTCACCCCTCCACTTT. Translation gives CASSLSLGVNSPLHF. Complete variable domain (other parts from reference TRBV5-8 and TRBJ1-6): EAGVTQSPTHLIKTRGQQATLRCSPISGHTSVYWYQQALGLGLQFLLWYDEGEERNRGNFPPRFSGRQFPNYSSELNVNALELEDSALYLCASSLSLGVNSPLHFGNGTRLTVT.

This chain connects TRBV3-1 to TRBJ1-5; no clear D. Trimming took off 1 base at V and 0 bases at J, with 7 bases between the two ends. The CDR3 contains 15 residues. Germline-derived CDR1 and CDR2 are LGHDT and YNNKEL (reference sequence). The CDR3 DNA reads TGTGCCAGCAGCCAAGTTCCGGGTAGCAATCAGCCCCAGCATTTT. Translating gives CASSQVPGSNQPQHF.

The V call is TRBV3-1, the J call TRBJ1-5; D unclear. Trimming cost V 3 bases and J 7 bases, with 13 bases left between them. The CDR3 length is 14 residues. Germline CDR1 is LGHDT and CDR2 is YNNKEL (reference sequence). CDR3 region: CASSHSGRGQPQHF. CDR3 DNA sequence: TGTGCCAGCAGCCATAGTGGGCGCGGACAGCCCCAGCATTTT.

The chain employs TRBV12-3 or TRBV12-4 and TRBJ2-7, with D unresolved. Trimming stripped 7 bases from V and 2 bases from J, with 12 bases between. The CDR3 extends over 13 amino acids. CDR3 DNA sequence: TGTGCCAGCATCTCCGGGTCTACCTACGAGCAGTACTTC. It is translated as CASISGSTYEQYF.

Ten or more counts support this clonotype. The chain has TRBV14 and TRBJ2-7, with D possibly matching TRBD1 (6 bases). CDR3 size: 13 residues. Trimming left V 6 bases short and J 1 base short, with 10 bases between. Germline CDR1 and CDR2: SGHDN and FVKESK. The CDR3, as DNA: TGTGCCAGCAGGAAAGGACAGTCCTACGAGCAGTACTTC. Translating it yields CASRKGQSYEQYF.

This clonotype appeared many times. The chain couples TRBV12-3 or TRBV12-4 to TRBJ1-6; a possible D gene is TRBD1 (5 bases). Trimming left V 5 bases short and J 14 bases short, with 13 bases between. There are 12 residues in the CDR3. The CDR3 DNA is TGTGCCAGCAGTGTTGGCAGGGAGTCCCTCCACTTT. This sequence encodes CASSVGRESLHF.

On this clonotype: A read error may be the cause here, since a much bigger clone is one base away. This rearrangement joins TRBV10-3 to TRBJ1-2, with D perhaps matching TRBD1 (5 bases). Trimming took 5 bases from V and 1 from J, leaving 11 bases between them. Germline V CDR1 and CDR2: ENHRY, SYGVKD. The CDR3 runs to 14 residues. CDR3 DNA: TGTGCCATCAGTTCGACAGAGTATAACTATGGCTACACCTTC. Protein product: CAISSTEYNYGYTF.

This clonotype was observed a few times. The gene calls are TRBV20-1 and TRBJ1-5; D unclear. CDR1 is DFQATT and CDR2 is SNEGSKA in the germline V gene (reference sequence). CDR3 size: 16 residues. Trimming pared 0 bases from V and 5 bases from J, leaving 17 bases between. The CDR3 sequence: CSARDRVKGSYQPQHF. The CDR3 bases are TGCAGTGCTAGAGATCGGGTCAAAGGGTCGTATCAGCCCCAGCATTTT.

This chain joins TRBV2 and TRBJ2-5; 7 nucleotides line up with TRBD2. Germline loops: CDR1 SNHLY, CDR2 FYNNEI. V trimming: 6 bases; J trimming: 13 bases; junction bases outside the gene matches: 11. The CDR3 spans 12 residues. Written as DNA, the CDR3 is TGTGCCAGCAGGCCCCTAGCGGTGCGGGGGTACTTC. Protein sequence: CASRPLAVRGYF.